These 28 T cell receptor beta chains share one sample of origin, sequenced in a study of CD8 T cells in Susac syndrome. The authors reverse transcribed roughly 0.5 to 1 ug RNA with random hexamers. TCRdb itself ran the immunoSEQ multiplex PCR reads through MiXCR, one entry per CDR3 protein. The table has about 300,000 distinct CDR3 sequences, about 89% seen once; the top ten hold less than 0.2%. Sequencing was performed on CD8+ T cells from PBMCs. The receptors derive from a human donor with multiple sclerosis.

The genes are TRBV5-1 and TRBJ1-2; TRBD1 matches 7 bases. The CDR3 covers 17 residues. Germline trimming cut 2 bases from V and 2 bases from J; bases unmatched to any gene: 12. Germline V gene data show CDR1 as SGHRS and CDR2 as YFSETQ. The CDR3: CASSFAWDSPSNYGYTF. Here the CDR3 DNA reads TGCGCCAGCAGCTTCGCCTGGGACAGCCCCTCCAACTATGGCTACACCTTC.

This clonotype was seen only a few times. The J gene is TRBJ2-1, the V gene TRBV19, with 8 bases identical to TRBD1. After removal of 8 bases from V and 7 bases from J, the junction contained 4 bases not matched to a gene. The CDR3 consists of 12 residues. The germline V gene has CDR1 LNHDA and CDR2 SQIVND (reference sequence). This CDR3 reads CASRQGANEQFF. As DNA, the CDR3 is TGTGCCAGTCGGCAGGGGGCTAATGAGCAGTTCTTC.

This chain connects TRBV15 to TRBJ2-7, with 8 nucleotides matching TRBD1. The CDR3 runs 17 residues. The germline V gene encodes CDR1 LNHNV and CDR2 YYDKDF (reference sequence). After removal of 3 bases from V and 4 bases from J, the junction contained 14 bases not matched to a gene. The CDR3: CATSSSVSGTGRYEQYF. For the CDR3, the DNA is TGTGCCACCAGCAGCTCAGTGTCGGGGACAGGAAGATACGAGCAGTACTTC.

Only a few counts were recorded for this clonotype. V is TRBV5-1 and J is TRBJ2-3; 10 bases agree with TRBD1. Germline CDR1 is SGHRS and CDR2 is YFSETQ. The CDR3 loop spans 16 amino acids. V lost 6 bases to trimming and J lost 5 bases; unmatched junction nucleotides: 12. Here the CDR3 DNA reads TGCGCCAGCACCCGAATGTGGACAGGGGGGGAAGATACGCAGTATTTT. Protein sequence: CASTRMWTGGEDTQYF.

V gene TRBV4-3 combines with J gene TRBJ2-1; possibly TRBD1 for D (5 bases). This CDR3 has 15 residues. Germline V gene lookup returns CDR1 LGHNA and CDR2 YSLEER. The germline V and J ends were trimmed by 1 base and 7 bases, with 14 bases remaining between them. CDR3 nucleotides: TGCGCCAGCAGCCAAGTGCTCAGGGAATATAATGAGCAGTTCTTC. It specifies CASSQVLREYNEQFF.

The chain carries TRBV12-3 or TRBV12-4 and TRBJ2-3; D gene ambiguous. Trimming took 7 bases from V and 6 from J, leaving 20 bases between them. The CDR3 totals 15 residues. The CDR3 coding sequence is TGTGCCAGCATGGGTTGGACCGTAAGAAGGGATACGCAGTATTTT. Residues: CASMGWTVRRDTQYF.

This chain connects TRBV12-3 or TRBV12-4 to TRBJ2-1, with unresolved D. CDR3 length equals 14 residues. V lost 3 bases, J lost 3 bases, and 9 bases lay in between. CDR3 region: CASSFSTRYNEQFF. The CDR3 bases are TGTGCCAGCAGTTTTTCCACCCGCTACAATGAGCAGTTCTTC.

The chain links TRBV5-1 to TRBJ2-3; 7 positions match TRBD2. V lost 7 bases and J lost 2; bases outside the gene matches: 13. Germline V CDR1 and CDR2: SGHRS, YFSETQ. The CDR3 has 16 amino acids. CDR3 bases: TGCGCCAGCTCAACACTCCCACTAGCGAACACAGATACGCAGTATTTT. Translating it yields CASSTLPLANTDTQYF.

The J gene is TRBJ2-2, the V gene TRBV4-1; D is undetermined. Trimming stripped 10 bases from V and 8 bases from J, with 20 bases between. CDR1 and CDR2 (germline): MGHRA, YSYEKL. The CDR3 length is 14 residues. CDR3 sequence reads: CAIRPSDVVGELFF. CDR3 in DNA: TGCGCCATCAGACCTTCGGACGTAGTGGGGGAGCTGTTTTTT.

The rearrangement joins TRBV20-1 to TRBJ1-1; TRBD1 agrees at 12 bases. Germline V gene sequence: CDR1 DFQATT, CDR2 SNEGSKA (reference sequence). The CDR3 extends over 14 amino acids. CDR3 in amino acids: CSGAGTGGITEAFF. The CDR3, as DNA: TGCAGCGGCGCCGGGACAGGGGGCATCACTGAAGCTTTCTTT.

This CDR3 reads CASSLPGGDSPLHF. The CDR3 bases are TGCGCCAGCAGCTTACCAGGGGGGGATTCACCCCTCCACTTT. The chain joins TRBV5-1 to TRBJ1-6; the match to TRBD1 covers 7 bases. CDR3 size: 14 residues. V was pared by 2 bases and J by 8 bases, with 4 bases of the junction left unmatched. Germline V lookup: CDR1 SGHRS, CDR2 YFSETQ.

V gene TRBV4-2 combines with J gene TRBJ1-1, with 7 positions matching TRBD1. The CDR3 covers 15 residues. Germline lookup yields CDR1 LGHNA and CDR2 YNFKEQ. The V and J ends lost 2 bases and 4 bases, in that order; junction bases with no gene match: 7. CDR3 region: CASSQMTGLSTEAFF. CDR3 nucleotides: TGTGCCAGCAGCCAAATGACAGGGTTGAGCACTGAAGCTTTCTTT.

This chain connects TRBV21-1 to TRBJ1-2; the DNA was not compared with TRBD1, the D call given in the table. TRBV21-1 is a recognized pseudogene. This CDR3 comprises 14 residues. The CDR3 DNA reads as TGTGCCAGCAGCAAAGTTGGGTCCGGGGGTTTCTACACCTTC. Amino acid sequence: CASSKVGSGGFYTF.

The chain joins TRBV6-2 or TRBV6-3 to TRBJ2-5, with TRBD2 identical over 10 bases. Trimming took 2 bases from V and 8 from J; bases not matched to a gene: 11. Germline V lookup: CDR1 MNHEY, CDR2 SVGEGT. There are 16 residues in the CDR3. The CDR3 loop reads CASSYKREGPKRTQYF. The CDR3 DNA sequence: TGTGCCAGCAGTTACAAGCGGGAGGGACCTAAGAGAACCCAGTACTTC.

This clonotype occurred once. The rearrangement links TRBV5-6 to TRBJ2-7; 7 nucleotides align to TRBD2. CDR1 is SGHDT and CDR2 is YYEEEE in the germline V gene. V dropped 4 bases and J dropped 3; count of bases not matched to a gene: 10. The CDR3 is made up of 15 amino acids. The CDR3 DNA reads TGTGCCAGCAGCCTCCCCGGGACTACCGGCTACGAGCAGTACTTC. Protein: CASSLPGTTGYEQYF.

The rearrangement uses TRBV7-3 and TRBJ1-1; perhaps TRBD1 as D (6 bases). The germline gives CDR1 SGHTA, CDR2 FQGTGA. The CDR3 is made up of 20 amino acids. V was shortened by 5 bases and J by 0 bases, with 28 bases between the two germline ends. CDR3 region: CASSLRPPDSTSPLNTEAFF. The CDR3, as DNA: TGTGCCAGCAGCCTCAGGCCCCCGGACAGTACCTCCCCCTTGAACACTGAAGCTTTCTTT.

This rearrangement joins TRBV25-1 to TRBJ2-1; unclear D gene. V gave up 2 bases and J gave up 6 bases, with 14 bases separating them. This CDR3 has 15 residues. The V gene's germline CDR1 is MGHDK and CDR2 SYGVNS. The CDR3 loop is CASSEGSLTSNEQFF. The CDR3 DNA reads as TGTGCCAGCAGTGAAGGCAGTTTGACCAGCAATGAGCAGTTCTTC.

The J gene is TRBJ2-5, the V gene TRBV28; 11 bases line up with TRBD2. The CDR3 contains 16 residues. Germline CDR1 MDHEN, CDR2 SYDVKM. Unmatched junction bases numbered 6, after V lost 3 bases and J lost 3 bases. CDR3 DNA sequence: TGTGCCAGCAGTTTGGATAGCGGGGGGGCTGAAGAGACCCAGTACTTC. Protein: CASSLDSGGAEETQYF.

The rearrangement joins TRBV7-9 to TRBJ2-2; D is ambiguous. CDR1 and CDR2 from the germline V gene are SEHNR and FQNEAQ (reference sequence). Trimming shortened V by 5 bases and J by 5 bases, and 12 bases separated the two germline ends. There are 14 residues in the CDR3. The CDR3 sequence: CASSPTAGTGELFF. CDR3 in DNA: TGTGCCAGCAGCCCGACCGCTGGGACCGGGGAGCTGTTTTTT.

This clonotype came up a few times. The V call is TRBV4-1, the J call TRBJ1-5; a weak D match, TRBD1 (5 bases). Germline V CDR1 and CDR2: MGHRA, YSYEKL. V lost 0 bases to trimming and J lost 5 bases, with 11 bases between them. This CDR3 is built from 15 residues. Here the CDR3 DNA reads TGCGCCAGCAGCCAAGATTCCAGGGCGGATCAGCCCCAGCATTTT. It translates to CASSQDSRADQPQHF.

The chain combines TRBV6-5 with TRBJ2-7; D call uncertain. The CDR3 is made up of 13 amino acids. With 2 bases removed from V and 4 bases from J, the gap between germline ends came to 9 bases. Looked up from germline, CDR1 is MNHEY and CDR2 is SVGAGI. CDR3 protein: CASSYPDSYEQYF. CDR3 sequence (DNA): TGTGCCAGCAGTTACCCCGATAGTTACGAGCAGTACTTC.

This CDR3 is CASQGFPGELFF. CDR3 DNA sequence: TGTGCCAGCCAGGGCTTCCCCGGGGAGCTGTTTTTT. The V gene is TRBV6-6, the J gene TRBJ2-2; the D gene is possibly TRBD1 (5 bases). The CDR3 is 12 residues long. V was clipped by 8 bases and J by 6 bases, with 10 bases between them. CDR1 and CDR2 from the germline V gene are MNHNY and SVGAGI (reference sequence).

The V gene is TRBV19, the J gene TRBJ1-1; the D is unclear. Germline-derived CDR1 and CDR2 are LNHDA and SQIVND (reference sequence). The CDR3 has 10 amino acids. V was trimmed by 4 bases and J by 7 bases, leaving 4 bases between them. In DNA, the CDR3 is TGTGCCAGTAGTAGAGATGAAGCTTTCTTT. It specifies CASSRDEAFF.

This clonotype was seen a single time. The V call is TRBV4-3, the J call TRBJ2-7; 10 bases align to TRBD2. Trimming removed 1 base from V and 1 base from J; junction bases left unmatched: 4. This CDR3 region has 16 residues. The germline gives CDR1 LGHNA, CDR2 YSLEER. This chain's CDR3 is CASSQVAGGDSYEQYF. CDR3 coding DNA: TGCGCCAGCAGCCAAGTAGCGGGAGGAGATTCCTACGAGCAGTACTTC.

CDR3 coding DNA: TGTGCCTGGAGCCCCGCCGGGGGGGCGGCAGATACGCAGTATTTT. Its protein product is CAWSPAGGAADTQYF. V gene TRBV30 combines with J gene TRBJ2-3; 8 bases align to TRBD2. V shed 3 bases, J shed 4 bases, and the junction held 9 bases outside the gene matches. Germline V CDR1 and CDR2: GTSNPN, SVGIG (reference sequence). CDR3 length: 15 amino acids.

The V call is TRBV29-1, the J call TRBJ2-1; 8 nucleotides line up with TRBD2. CDR1 is SQVTM, CDR2 ANQGSEA, per germline. The V and J ends lost 4 bases and 3 bases, in that order; junction bases with no gene match: 5. The CDR3 loop spans 14 amino acids. The CDR3 DNA is TGCAGCGTTGTGGGCGGGAGGAGCTACAATGAGCAGTTCTTC. As protein: CSVVGGRSYNEQFF.

The chain recombines TRBV20-1 with TRBJ2-1, with TRBD2 matching over 7 bases. This CDR3 contains 17 residues. The J segment lost 0 bases and the V segment lost 1 base, leaving 9 bases of the junction unmatched. Germline CDR1 is DFQATT and CDR2 is SNEGSKA (reference sequence). This CDR3 reads CSARGRAGESSYNEQFF. CDR3 nucleotides: TGCAGTGCTAGAGGGAGGGCGGGGGAAAGCTCCTACAATGAGCAGTTCTTC.

This sequence joins TRBV5-1 and TRBJ2-1, with D possibly matching TRBD1 (5 bases). This CDR3 is built from 13 residues. In germline, CDR1 is SGHRS, CDR2 YFSETQ. The V gene lost 1 base and the J gene lost 8 bases, with 10 bases spanning the gap. The CDR3 sequence: CASSLYPRDEQFF. The CDR3 coding sequence is TGCGCCAGCAGCTTGTACCCCAGGGATGAGCAGTTCTTC.